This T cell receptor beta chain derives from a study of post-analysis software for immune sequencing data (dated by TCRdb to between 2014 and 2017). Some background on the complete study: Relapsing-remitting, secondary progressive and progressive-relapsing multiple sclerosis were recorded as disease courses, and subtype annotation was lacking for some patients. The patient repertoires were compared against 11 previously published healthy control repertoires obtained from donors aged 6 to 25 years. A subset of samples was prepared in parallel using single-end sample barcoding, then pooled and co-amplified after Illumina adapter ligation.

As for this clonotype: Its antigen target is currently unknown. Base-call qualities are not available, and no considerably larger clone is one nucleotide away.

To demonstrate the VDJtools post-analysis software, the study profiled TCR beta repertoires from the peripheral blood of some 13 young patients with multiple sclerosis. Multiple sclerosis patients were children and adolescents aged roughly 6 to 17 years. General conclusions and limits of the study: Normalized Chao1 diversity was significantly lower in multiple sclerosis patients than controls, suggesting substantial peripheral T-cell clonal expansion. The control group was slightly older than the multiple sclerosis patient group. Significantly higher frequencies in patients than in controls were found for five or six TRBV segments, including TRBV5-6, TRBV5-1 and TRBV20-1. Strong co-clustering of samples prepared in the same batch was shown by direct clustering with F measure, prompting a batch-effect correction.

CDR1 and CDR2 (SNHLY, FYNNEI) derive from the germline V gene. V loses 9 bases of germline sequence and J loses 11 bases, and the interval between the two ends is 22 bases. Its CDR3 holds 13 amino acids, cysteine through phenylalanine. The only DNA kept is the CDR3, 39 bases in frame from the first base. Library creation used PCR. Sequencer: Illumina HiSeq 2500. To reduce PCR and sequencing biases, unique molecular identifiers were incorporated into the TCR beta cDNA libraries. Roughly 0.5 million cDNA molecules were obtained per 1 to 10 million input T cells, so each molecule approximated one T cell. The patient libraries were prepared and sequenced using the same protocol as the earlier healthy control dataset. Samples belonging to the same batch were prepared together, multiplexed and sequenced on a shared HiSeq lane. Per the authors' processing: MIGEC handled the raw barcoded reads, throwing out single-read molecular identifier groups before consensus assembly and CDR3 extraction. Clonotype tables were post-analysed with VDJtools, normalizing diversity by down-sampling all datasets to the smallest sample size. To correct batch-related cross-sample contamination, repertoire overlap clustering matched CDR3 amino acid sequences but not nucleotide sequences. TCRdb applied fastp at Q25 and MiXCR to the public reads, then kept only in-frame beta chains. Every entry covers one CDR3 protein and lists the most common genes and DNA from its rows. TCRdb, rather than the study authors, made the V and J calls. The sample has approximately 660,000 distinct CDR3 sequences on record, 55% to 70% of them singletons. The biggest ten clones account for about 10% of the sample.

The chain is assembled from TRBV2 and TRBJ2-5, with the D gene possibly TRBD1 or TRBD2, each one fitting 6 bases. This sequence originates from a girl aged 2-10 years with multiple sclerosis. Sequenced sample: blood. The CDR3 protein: CASGRGVVYEQYF. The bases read TGTGCCAGTGGTAGGGGGGTGGTCTATGAGCAGTACTTC.